Following are 14 T cell receptor beta chains from one sample sequenced in a study of blood T cell repertoires in COVID-19. Libraries were prepared by immunoSEQ multiplex PCR; TCRdb keeps only in-frame clonotypes and omits some of them. The sample yields about 220,000 clones, 80% to 85% seen once. The source material was peripheral blood. These TCRs come from a young woman who had recovered from COVID-19.

The chain has TRBV11-1 and TRBJ1-1; a possible D gene is TRBD1 (5 bases). Germline CDR1 SGHAT, CDR2 FQDESV (reference sequence). The ends were cut back, 5 bases at V and 6 bases at J, with 13 bases in the middle. The CDR3 sequence is 13 residues long. CDR3 in DNA: TGTGCCAGCAGCCGTGAAACAGGAGCTGAAGCTTTCTTT. Amino acids: CASSRETGAEAFF. Combining the CDR3 with reference TRBV11-1 and TRBJ1-1 gives the whole variable domain EAEVAQSPRYKITEKSQAVAFWCDPISGHATLYWYRQILGQGPELLVQFQDESVVDDSQLPKDRFSAERLKGVDSTLKIQPAELGDSAMYLCASSRETGAEAFFGQGTRLTVV.

This chain uses TRBV30 with TRBJ1-1; D is unresolved. Trimming took off 0 bases at V and 5 bases at J, with 10 bases between the two ends. The CDR3 spans 13 residues. The germline V gene encodes CDR1 GTSNPN and CDR2 SVGIG (reference sequence). The CDR3 protein is CAWSVRRATEAFF. CDR3 in DNA: TGTGCCTGGAGTGTACGGAGGGCAACTGAAGCTTTCTTT. Together with reference TRBV30 and TRBJ1-1, the CDR3 gives the full variable domain: SQTIHQWPATLVQPVGSPLSLECTVEGTSNPNLYWYRQAAGRGLQLLFYSVGIGQISSEVPQNLSASRPQDRQFILSSKKLLLSDSGFYLCAWSVRRATEAFFGQGTRLTVV.

This rearrangement joins TRBV4-1 to TRBJ2-4; D remains ambiguous. The CDR3 contains 16 residues. Germline V gene sequence: CDR1 MGHRA, CDR2 YSYEKL. Trimming took off 4 bases at V and 0 bases at J, with 13 bases between the two ends. CDR3 region: CASSPILTVAKNIQYF. The CDR3 DNA reads as TGCGCCAGCAGCCCCATCCTAACGGTAGCCAAAAACATTCAGTACTTC.

V is TRBV3-1 (or the pseudogene TRBV3-2) and J is TRBJ2-3; D remains unclear. The CDR3 has 13 residues. V was cut by 1 base and J by 2 bases, with 4 bases left in between. Per the germline V gene, CDR1 is LGHDT and CDR2 is YNNKEL (reference sequence). The CDR3 bases are TGTGCCAGCAGCCAAGTTAACACAGATACGCAGTATTTT. It translates to CASSQVNTDTQYF.

This chain uses TRBV6-5 with TRBJ2-3; 8 nucleotides line up with TRBD2. The germline CDR1 and CDR2 sequences are MNHEY and SVGAGI. V was clipped by 5 bases and J by 4 bases; unmatched bases: 8. CDR3 length: 15 residues. Here the CDR3 reads CASSTSGLLSDTQYF. CDR3 bases: TGTGCCAGCAGTACTAGCGGCTTGCTCTCAGATACGCAGTATTTT.

Turning to this clone: This same CDR3 is encoded by further DNA sequences in the sample. The chain has TRBV5-4 and TRBJ1-5; D unclear. Trimming removed 0 bases from V and 5 bases from J, with 6 bases in between. This CDR3 contains 13 residues. Germline V gene sequence: CDR1 SGHNT, CDR2 YYREEE (reference sequence). CDR3: CASSLDSHQPQHF. The CDR3, as DNA: TGTGCCAGCAGCTTGGACAGCCATCAGCCCCAGCATTTT.

This chain joins TRBV5-4 and TRBJ2-5; 10 bases map to TRBD2. The CDR3 loop spans 15 amino acids. CDR1 is SGHNT, CDR2 YYREEE, per germline (reference sequence). With V trimmed by 2 bases and J by 5 bases, 6 bases remained unmatched. CDR3 DNA: TGTGCCAGCAGCTTCCAGCGGGAGGGCCGGGAGACCCAGTACTTC. Encoded protein: CASSFQREGRETQYF.

This clone has a single count. V is TRBV7-9 and J is TRBJ1-2; 7 nucleotides match TRBD1. Germline CDR1 and CDR2: SEHNR and FQNEAQ (reference sequence). CDR3 length equals 14 residues. The V segment lost 6 bases and the J segment 5 bases; nucleotides outside the gene matches: 9. This chain's CDR3 is CASSVNRGDYGYTF. The CDR3 DNA sequence: TGTGCCAGCAGTGTAAACAGGGGAGATTATGGCTACACCTTC.

This clone was recorded only once. The J gene is TRBJ2-6, the V gene TRBV5-4, with D maybe TRBD1 (5 bases). Germline-derived CDR1 and CDR2 are SGHNT and YYREEE (reference sequence). The CDR3 contains 18 residues. Trimming stripped 10 bases from V and 2 bases from J, with 25 bases between. CDR3 sequence reads: CAFSIGVAVTTGANVLTF. In DNA, the CDR3 is TGTGCCTTCAGCATAGGGGTGGCAGTAACAACTGGGGCCAACGTCCTGACTTTC.

The chain carries TRBV9 and TRBJ2-3, with D possibly TRBD1 on 7 matching bases. The V end was cut by 3 bases, the J end by 3 bases, with 17 bases between. The CDR3 loop spans 16 amino acids. Germline V gene sequence: CDR1 SGDLS, CDR2 YYNGEE. The CDR3, as DNA: TGTGCCAGCAGCGGGTACAGGGGAGGAGGAACAGATACGCAGTATTTT. It translates to CASSGYRGGGTDTQYF.

The rearrangement links TRBV2 to TRBJ2-7; 8 bases line up with TRBD1. V lost 6 bases to trimming and J lost 5 bases; unmatched junction nucleotides: 3. The germline CDR1 and CDR2 sequences are SNHLY and FYNNEI. This CDR3 is built from 12 residues. This CDR3 reads CASRDRGHEQYF. The CDR3 DNA reads TGTGCCAGCAGAGACAGGGGCCACGAGCAGTACTTC.

This clone was seen more than once but under ten times. The chain links TRBV11-3 to TRBJ2-7, with D maybe TRBD1 (6 bases). The CDR3 sequence is 12 residues long. Trimming took off 6 bases at V and 7 bases at J, with 13 bases between the two ends. Germline V gene data show CDR1 as SGHNT and CDR2 as YENEEA. CDR3 sequence (DNA): TGTGCCAGCAGTTTTCTAGGGGGAGAGCAGTACTTC. This codes for CASSFLGGEQYF.

The rearrangement links TRBV28 to TRBJ2-1, with 10 positions matching TRBD2. CDR3 length: 16 amino acids. Germline V gene lookup returns CDR1 MDHEN and CDR2 SYDVKM. V shed 6 bases and J 9 bases; nucleotides not matched to a gene: 14. In nucleotides, the CDR3 is TGTGCCAGCAGCAGACATAGCGGGAGGCTATATGGTGAGCAGTTCTTC. Protein sequence: CASSRHSGRLYGEQFF.

V and J are TRBV9 and TRBJ2-1; 7 nucleotides line up with TRBD1. Germline CDR1 is SGDLS and CDR2 is YYNGEE. The CDR3 spans 15 residues. Germline trimming cut 3 bases from V and 5 bases from J; bases unmatched to any gene: 8. The CDR3 region has the DNA TGTGCCAGCAGCGAACGACAGGGTGCACACAATGAGCAGTTCTTC. This codes for CASSERQGAHNEQFF.